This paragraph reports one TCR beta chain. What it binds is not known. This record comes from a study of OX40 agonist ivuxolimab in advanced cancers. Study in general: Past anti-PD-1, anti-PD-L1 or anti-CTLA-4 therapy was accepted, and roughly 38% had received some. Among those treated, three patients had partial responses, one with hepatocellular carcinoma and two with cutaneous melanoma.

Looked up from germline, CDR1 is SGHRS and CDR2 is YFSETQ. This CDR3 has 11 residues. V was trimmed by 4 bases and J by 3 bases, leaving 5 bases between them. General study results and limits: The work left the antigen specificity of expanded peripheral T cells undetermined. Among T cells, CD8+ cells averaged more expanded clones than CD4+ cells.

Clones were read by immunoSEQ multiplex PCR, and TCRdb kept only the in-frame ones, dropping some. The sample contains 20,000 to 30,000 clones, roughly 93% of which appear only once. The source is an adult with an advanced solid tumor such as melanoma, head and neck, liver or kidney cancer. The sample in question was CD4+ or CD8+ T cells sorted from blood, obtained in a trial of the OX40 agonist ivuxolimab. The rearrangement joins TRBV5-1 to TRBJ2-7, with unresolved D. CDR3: CASSENYEQYF. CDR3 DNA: TGCGCCAGCAGCGAGAACTACGAGCAGTACTTC.